The 28 T cell receptor beta chains reported below all come from one sample, sequenced in a study of T cell clonality in common variable immunodeficiency. Only in-frame clones appear in the TCRdb table, and some are missing; sequencing was by immunoSEQ multiplex PCR. Listed here are about 26,000 clones without any singletons, the top ten holding 4%. Study results and limitations: In common variable immunodeficiency, TCR beta chains reportedly carried fewer deletions and N-nucleotide insertions.

No antigen has been identified for these receptors. The source material was peripheral blood mononuclear cells. All receptors come from a human donor with common variable immunodeficiency.

Remarks on this clone: The observed sequence ends 3 residues before the CDR3 terminus, with the missing tail filled in from the germline J gene. This rearrangement joins TRBV6-2 or TRBV6-3 to TRBJ2-1; 8 positions match TRBD2. CDR1 and CDR2 from the germline V gene are MNHEY and SVGEGT. CDR3 length: 14 amino acids. With 2 bases clipped from V and 8 bases from J, the junction kept 5 bases outside the gene matches. Here the CDR3 reads CASSYHLTSDEQFF. CDR3 DNA (partial): TGTGCCAGCAGTTACCATCTGACTAGCGATGAG.

This clone showed up many times. The read terminates 3 residues before the CDR3 end, so the remaining end is supplied by the germline J gene. The chain is built from TRBV2 and TRBJ2-1; 7 bases map to TRBD2. The CDR3 spans 15 residues. Per germline, CDR1 SNHLY and CDR2 FYNNEI. V lost 7 bases, J lost 7 bases, and 13 bases stayed unmatched. The CDR3 DNA, read in part, is TGTGCCAGCATTGCGGGAGTCTTTCTTTTGAATGAG. This codes for CASIAGVFLLNE. The CDR3 as a whole reads CASIAGVFLLNEQFF.

This clone has at least ten counts. The read falls 3 residues short of the CDR3 end, and the missing part is taken from the germline J gene. The V and J genes are TRBV23-1 and TRBJ1-1; a possible D gene is TRBD1 (5 bases). TRBV23-1 is sorted into the ORF group, with uncertain function. V lost 3 bases and J lost 1, with 18 bases in between. The CDR3 totals 17 residues. The CDR3 protein is CASSHQLGPETNTEAFF. CDR3 DNA (partial): TGCGCCAGCAGTCACCAGCTGGGGCCAGAAACGAACACTGAA.

This clone was observed many times. The covered CDR3 bases are TGTGCCAGCTCACCACTAGCGGGGTCCCAAGAGACC. This translates into CASSPLAGSQET. The CDR3 reads in full as CASSPLAGSQETQYF. This chain uses TRBV18 with TRBJ2-5, with 8 bases fitting TRBD2. The read falls 3 residues short of the CDR3 end, and the missing part is taken from the germline J gene. Losses at the gene ends were 1 base for V and 1 base for J; bases not matched to a gene: 2. This CDR3 comprises 15 residues. Per the germline V gene, CDR1 is KGHSH and CDR2 is LQKENI.

This clone turned up a few times. Read coverage stops 3 residues before the CDR3 terminus; the germline J gene supplies the remainder. This chain joins TRBV20-1 and TRBJ2-7; tentatively, D is TRBD1 (6 bases). V gave up 2 bases and J gave up 1 base, with 12 bases separating them. This CDR3 has 14 amino acids. Germline CDR1 is DFQATT and CDR2 is SNEGSKA (reference sequence). The covered CDR3 bases are TGCAGTGCTAGAAGGCAGGGGAAATCCTACGAG. It encodes CSARRQGKSYE. The CDR3, in full, reads CSARRQGKSYEQYF.

This clone was seen repeatedly, ten times or more. The read comes to an end 3 residues before the CDR3 does, leaving the germline J gene to fill in the end. The rearrangement uses TRBV20-1 and TRBJ2-3; 12 bases align to TRBD2. V lost 0 bases, J lost 6 bases, and 13 bases stayed unmatched. This CDR3 is built from 18 residues. CDR1 DFQATT and CDR2 SNEGSKA come from the germline V gene (reference sequence). The part of the CDR3 DNA that was read is TGCAGTGCTAGAGATTACGGGACTAGCGGGCCAGGGCGGGATACG. Translated: CSARDYGTSGPGRDT. The full CDR3 protein is CSARDYGTSGPGRDTQYF.

By sample share, this clone is medium-sized (0.01 to 0.1%). The CDR3 goes on 3 residues after the read ends, and that part is filled in from the germline J gene. The chain links TRBV7-6 to TRBJ2-1; D ambiguous. V gave up 3 bases and J gave up 8 bases, with 11 bases separating them. CDR1 is SGHVS and CDR2 is FNYEAQ in the germline V gene. The CDR3 is 13 residues long. CDR3 DNA, as far as it was read: TGTGCCAGCAGCTTTCGCCCTAGTGATGAG. It specifies CASSFRPSDE. The full CDR3 protein is CASSFRPSDEQFF. Full variable domain (rest looked up from reference TRBV7-6 and TRBJ2-1): GAGVSQSPRYKVTKRGQDVALRCDPISGHVSLYWYRQALGQGPEFLTYFNYEAQQDKSGLPNDRFSAERPEGSISTLTIQRTEQRDSAMYRCASSFRPSDEQFFGPGTRLTVL.

This clone was seen many times. The read stops 3 residues short of the end of the CDR3; the missing end is completed from the germline J gene. V gene TRBV7-3 combines with J gene TRBJ2-1, with 11 bases aligning to TRBD2. The CDR3 has 16 residues. Germline V gene sequence: CDR1 SGHTA, CDR2 FQGTGA. After removal of 4 bases from V and 6 bases from J, the junction contained 8 bases not matched to a gene. The CDR3 DNA, read in part, is TGTGCCAGCAGCTACGCCGGGACTAGCGGAATCAATGAG. It translates to CASSYAGTSGINE. In full, the CDR3 is CASSYAGTSGINEQFF.

This clone came up many times. The read ends 3 residues before the CDR3 terminus; that terminus is restored from the germline J gene. V and J are TRBV7-9 and TRBJ1-5; D unresolved. This CDR3 is 12 amino acids long. Trimming shortened V by 2 bases and J by 7 bases, and 6 bases separated the two germline ends. Germline V gene lookup returns CDR1 SEHNR and CDR2 FQNEAQ (reference sequence). Here the CDR3 reads CASSLLGQPQHF. CDR3 DNA (partial): TGTGCCAGCAGCTTATTAGGGCAGCCC.

This clone was seen a few times. Sequencing ends 3 residues short of the CDR3 end; the germline J gene provides the rest. The V and J genes are TRBV30 and TRBJ2-1, with 8 bases aligning to TRBD2. The CDR3 sequence is 15 residues long. Germline CDR1 and CDR2: GTSNPN and SVGIG (reference sequence). Unmatched junction bases numbered 3, after V lost 0 bases and J lost 2 bases. Here the CDR3 reads CAWSVIAGTYNEQFF. CDR3 DNA (partial): TGTGCCTGGAGTGTTATAGCGGGAACCTACAATGAG.

Only a few counts were recorded for this clone. The sequenced part of the CDR3 DNA is TGTGCCAGCAGCTTGGGAGGGGGTCTGAATCAGCCC. Encoded protein: CASSLGGGLNQP. The CDR3 in its entirety is CASSLGGGLNQPQHF. V and J are TRBV5-5 and TRBJ1-5, with D tentatively TRBD1 (6 bases). The read falls 3 residues short of the CDR3 end, and the missing part is taken from the germline J gene. With 0 bases removed from V and 4 bases from J, the gap between germline ends came to 11 bases. Germline V gene lookup returns CDR1 SGHKS and CDR2 YYEKEE (reference sequence). The CDR3 sequence is 15 residues long. The variable domain in full, completed from reference TRBV5-5 and TRBJ1-5, reads DAGVTQSPTHLIKTRGQQVTLRCSPISGHKSVSWYQQVLGQGPQFIFQYYEKEERGRGNFPDRFSARQFPNYSSELNVNALLLGDSALYLCASSLGGGLNQPQHFGDGTRLSIL.

The table lists this clone with a few counts. The CDR3 end is not reached by the read, which stops 3 residues before it; the germline J gene fills it in. J is TRBJ2-1 and V is TRBV2; 8 bases match TRBD1. The ends lost 6 bases at V and 8 bases at J; junction bases unmatched: 12. Germline loops: CDR1 SNHLY, CDR2 FYNNEI. The CDR3 covers 15 residues. CDR3 amino acids: CASSGSQGAKHEQFF. The sequenced CDR3 bases are TGTGCCAGCAGCGGTTCCCAGGGGGCAAAACATGAG.

This clone is classed as medium-sized (0.01 to 0.1%). The read is 3 residues too short to cover the CDR3 end, so that end is filled in from the germline J gene. The chain carries TRBV15 and TRBJ2-5, with a possible D match to TRBD1 (8 bases). The CDR3 has 13 residues. V was pared by 8 bases and J by 5 bases, with 15 bases between. CDR1 and CDR2 (germline): LNHNV, YYDKDF (reference sequence). The chain's CDR3 is CATPDRGGETQYF. CDR3 DNA (partial): TGTGCCACCCCAGACAGGGGAGGGGAGACC.

A remark on this clone: Sequencing ends 3 residues short of the CDR3 end; the germline J gene provides the rest. V usage is TRBV18 and J usage is TRBJ1-1, with D tentatively TRBD1 (5 bases). The CDR3 sequence is 17 residues long. V shed 6 bases and J shed 4 bases, with 24 bases lying between them. Germline CDR1 is KGHSH and CDR2 is LQKENI. Partial CDR3 DNA: TGTGCCAGCTCTCAATACGGGGGGACTGCGAGCCTCACTGAA. This translates into CASSQYGGTASLTE. The CDR3 in its entirety is CASSQYGGTASLTEAFF.

This clone was seen repeatedly, ten times or more. The sequenced fragment ends 3 residues before the CDR3 boundary, so the rest is inferred from the germline J gene. This rearrangement joins TRBV20-1 to TRBJ2-1; TRBD1 aligns across 10 bases. The CDR3 extends over 14 amino acids. V trimming: 1 base; J trimming: 8 bases; junction bases outside the gene matches: 5. Germline loops: CDR1 DFQATT, CDR2 SNEGSKA (reference sequence). The CDR3 bases that were read are TGCAGTGCTAGAGGGACAGGGGGTTGGGATGAG. Its translation: CSARGTGGWDE. The complete CDR3 reads CSARGTGGWDEQFF.

On this clone: The observed sequence ends 3 residues before the CDR3 terminus, with the missing tail filled in from the germline J gene. The J gene is TRBJ2-5, the V gene TRBV7-2, with 10 positions matching TRBD2. V was pared by 4 bases and J by 2 bases, with 4 bases of the junction left unmatched. CDR1 SGHTA and CDR2 FQGNSA come from the germline V gene. The CDR3 sequence is 15 residues long. The CDR3 reads CASSWTSGKQETQYF. The part of the CDR3 DNA that was read is TGTGCCAGCAGCTGGACTAGCGGAAAACAAGAGACC.

This clone was seen only a few times. From the germline J gene comes the end of the CDR3, since the read stops 3 residues before it. The chain uses TRBV20-1 and TRBJ2-5, with a tentative D call TRBD2 (6 bases). The CDR3 contains 14 residues. Germline lookup yields CDR1 DFQATT and CDR2 SNEGSKA (reference sequence). Trimming removed 6 bases from V and 1 base from J, with 15 bases in between. CDR3 bases read: TGCAGTGCAGGACTTTCGGGGGTCCAAGAGACC. This sequence encodes CSAGLSGVQET. The full-length CDR3 reads as CSAGLSGVQETQYF.

This clone was counted ten times or more. The read stops 3 residues short of the end of the CDR3; the missing end is completed from the germline J gene. The V gene is TRBV7-9, the J gene TRBJ2-3, with a tentative D call TRBD1 (5 bases). This CDR3 is 15 amino acids long. The germline gives CDR1 SEHNR, CDR2 FQNEAQ (reference sequence). V was pared by 2 bases and J by 0 bases, with 9 bases between. CDR3 loop: CASSLRAGSTDTQYF. Incomplete CDR3 DNA: TGTGCCAGCAGCTTAAGGGCAGGGAGCACAGATACG.

This clone appeared many times. The read terminates 3 residues ahead of where the CDR3 ends, so the germline J gene completes it. This chain links TRBV18 with TRBJ2-7; the D gene is possibly TRBD1 (5 bases). Germline V gives CDR1 KGHSH, CDR2 LQKENI. This CDR3 is built from 16 residues. Trimming shortened V by 3 bases and J by 2 bases, and 17 bases separated the two germline ends. The CDR3 sequence: CASSPGRQRGTYEQYF. The DNA read from the CDR3 is TGTGCCAGCTCACCGGGGCGACAACGAGGAACCTACGAG. Full variable domain (rest looked up from reference TRBV18 and TRBJ2-7): NAGVMQNPRHLVRRRGQEARLRCSPMKGHSHVYWYRQLPEEGLKFMVYLQKENIIDESGMPKERFSAEFPKEGPSILRIQQVVRGDSAAYFCASSPGRQRGTYEQYFGPGTRLTVT.

This clone was recorded many times. Read sequence stops 3 residues before the CDR3 end, and the germline J gene provides the missing end. The rearrangement links TRBV10-1 to TRBJ2-1; 11 bases are shared with TRBD2. CDR1 WNHNN and CDR2 SYGVQD come from the germline V gene (reference sequence). The ends lost 2 bases at V and 5 bases at J; junction bases unmatched: 11. The CDR3 extends over 18 amino acids. The DNA read from the CDR3 is TGCGCCAGCAGTGAGACCGGGACCGGGACTAGCGGAAACAATGAG. This gives the protein CASSETGTGTSGNNE. The CDR3 in its entirety is CASSETGTGTSGNNEQFF.

This clone was seen at least ten times. With the read ending 3 residues before the CDR3 end, the germline J gene is used to fill in that end. V is TRBV29-1 and J is TRBJ2-2, with 7 bases aligning to TRBD1. Trimming took 6 bases from V and 2 from J; bases not matched to a gene: 3. The CDR3 totals 13 residues. Germline-derived CDR1 and CDR2 are SQVTM and ANQGSEA. CDR3 bases read: TGCAGCGTGACAGGGTTAAACACCGGGGAG. The encoded protein is CSVTGLNTGE. The whole CDR3 reads CSVTGLNTGELFF.

This clone was picked up many times. The sequence runs out 3 residues before the end of the CDR3; the remainder is reconstructed from the germline J gene. This chain connects TRBV20-1 to TRBJ2-3; D perhaps matches TRBD1 (7 bases). Germline values: CDR1 DFQATT, CDR2 SNEGSKA (reference sequence). The CDR3 sequence is 20 residues long. Trimming pared 3 bases from V and 0 bases from J, leaving 28 bases between. The CDR3 bases that were read are TGCAGTGCTAGCCTTCCTGGGCAGGGGGGCGGCTTTTTAAGCACAGATACG. It translates to CSASLPGQGGGFLSTDT. In full, the CDR3 reads CSASLPGQGGGFLSTDTQYF.

This clone has only a few counts. The CDR3 bases that were read are TGTGCCAGCAGCGCTACCGGGACATCA. Its translation: CASSATGTS. The entire CDR3 is CASSATGTSAFF. The J gene is TRBJ1-1, the V gene TRBV7-2; D might be TRBD1 (6 bases). The sequence runs out 3 residues before the end of the CDR3; the remainder is reconstructed from the germline J gene. Germline CDR1 and CDR2: SGHTA and FQGNSA. CDR3 length: 12 residues.

The sequenced part of the CDR3 DNA is TGTGCCAGCAGTGAAAACGTCCAGGGTTGGGATACG. This codes for CASSENVQGWDT. From start to end, the CDR3 is CASSENVQGWDTQYF. The chain recombines TRBV6-1 with TRBJ2-3, with D maybe TRBD1 (5 bases). The read comes to an end 3 residues before the CDR3 does, leaving the germline J gene to fill in the end. This CDR3 is 15 amino acids long. CDR1 and CDR2 from the germline V gene are MNHNS and SASEGT. Trimming took 2 bases from V and 6 from J, leaving 15 bases between them.

At least ten counts were recorded for this clone. The read terminates 3 residues ahead of where the CDR3 ends, so the germline J gene completes it. V and J are TRBV20-1 and TRBJ2-1; 13 bases align to TRBD2. The CDR3 is 15 amino acids. The V gene's germline CDR1 is DFQATT and CDR2 SNEGSKA (reference sequence). The V gene end was trimmed by 5 bases and the J gene end by 3 bases; junction bases not matched to a gene: 4. This chain's CDR3 is CSAWTSGSHYNEQFF. Partial CDR3 DNA: TGCAGTGCTTGGACTAGCGGGAGTCACTACAATGAG.

This clone appeared a few times. Incomplete CDR3 DNA: TGTGCCAGCTCACACGACGGCGAGGGGCCGTACATT. Protein product: CASSHDGEGPYI. The full CDR3 sequence reads CASSHDGEGPYIQYF. The chain couples TRBV18 to TRBJ2-4; either TRBD1 or TRBD2 may fit D (5 bases each). The missing CDR3 end, 3 residues past where the read stops, is filled in from the germline J gene. V shed 4 bases and J shed 8 bases, with 18 bases lying between them. The CDR3 contains 15 residues. Germline CDR1 is KGHSH and CDR2 is LQKENI.

This clone has ten or more counts. With the read ending 3 residues before the CDR3 end, the germline J gene is used to fill in that end. V and J are TRBV10-1 and TRBJ1-1, with D maybe TRBD1 (6 bases). Trimming took off 4 bases at V and 1 base at J, with 7 bases between the two ends. Germline CDR1 reads WNHNN; CDR2 reads SYGVQD (reference sequence). The CDR3 contains 13 residues. The CDR3 region is CASSADRNTEAFF. The sequenced CDR3 bases are TGCGCCAGCAGTGCGGACAGGAACACTGAA.

This clone was observed a handful of times. The sequenced fragment ends 3 residues before the CDR3 boundary, so the rest is inferred from the germline J gene. This chain links TRBV2 with TRBJ1-4; D gene unclear. This CDR3 spans 13 amino acids. V lost 2 bases, J lost 8 bases, and 9 bases lay in between. Germline CDR1 SNHLY, CDR2 FYNNEI. The DNA read from the CDR3 is TGTGCCAGCAGTGAAAAGATTAGAGAAAAA. Translation: CASSEKIREK. The whole CDR3 reads CASSEKIREKLFF. Drawing the rest from reference TRBV2 and TRBJ1-4, the complete variable domain is EPEVTQTPSHQVTQMGQEVILRCVPISNHLYFYWYRQILGQKVEFLVSFYNNEISEKSEIFDDQFSVERPDGSNFTLKIRSTKLEDSAMYFCASSEKIREKLFFGSGTQLSVL.